A selection of T cell receptor beta chains follows, all from one sample in a study of CD4 T cells in relation to SARS-CoV-2 and coronaviruses. Antigens of these TCRs are unknown. The repertoire was sequenced with immunoSEQ multiplex PCR; TCRdb's copy has only in-frame clones and lacks some. This sample yields 36,000 or so clones, of which 77% are seen a single time; over 2.5% belongs to the top ten. Sequencing used memory CD4+ T cells from PBMCs, cultured in vitro. The receptors stem from an adult with COVID-19. Each CDR3 is given with its conserved first and last residue. The order of the fields is D gene, clone size, V gene, J gene, CDR3 DNA, CDR3 protein. The D gene is left open where the match is weak. A clone size is listed for some rows: how often the clone was seen (once, few, many), or a class if it is expanded.

d_gene: TRBD1
abundance: -
v_gene: TRBV5-8
j_gene: TRBJ2-7
CDR3nt: TGTGCCAGCAAAACCCATTGGGGGACAGGTATAACCTACGAGCAGTACTTC
CDR3aa: CASKTHWGTGITYEQYF

d_gene: TRBD2
abundance: -
v_gene: TRBV7-2
j_gene: TRBJ2-1
CDR3nt: TGTGCCAGCAGCTTTTCGGGAGGGAACTCCTACAATGAGCAGTTCTTC
CDR3aa: CASSFSGGNSYNEQFF

d_gene: -
abundance: -
v_gene: TRBV3-1/TRBV3-2
j_gene: TRBJ2-5
CDR3nt: TGTGCCAGCAGCCTCCTCGGTGGGGAGACCCAGTACTTC
CDR3aa: CASSLLGGETQYF

d_gene: -
abundance: -
v_gene: TRBV18
j_gene: TRBJ2-1
CDR3nt: TGTGCCAGCTCACCAGGCGGAGGGCCTTACAATGAGCAGTTCTTC
CDR3aa: CASSPGGGPYNEQFF

d_gene: -
abundance: -
v_gene: TRBV6-2/TRBV6-3
j_gene: TRBJ1-1
CDR3nt: TGTGCCAGCAGTTACTCGTACCGGACGGCGAACACTGAAGCTTTCTTT
CDR3aa: CASSYSYRTANTEAFF

d_gene: -
abundance: few
v_gene: TRBV4-1
j_gene: TRBJ1-4
CDR3nt: TGCGCCAGCAGCCAAGTGAGCGAGGAAAAACTGTTTTTT
CDR3aa: CASSQVSEEKLFF

d_gene: -
abundance: -
v_gene: TRBV5-1
j_gene: TRBJ2-3
CDR3nt: TGCGCCAGCAGCTCCCCGTTCGCAGAGGATACGCAGTATTTT
CDR3aa: CASSSPFAEDTQYF

d_gene: -
abundance: -
v_gene: TRBV6-2/TRBV6-3
j_gene: TRBJ2-2
CDR3nt: TGTGCCAGCAGTTACTCCCAGGACACCGGGGAGCTGTTTTTT
CDR3aa: CASSYSQDTGELFF

d_gene: -
abundance: -
v_gene: TRBV13
j_gene: TRBJ2-4
CDR3nt: TGTGCCAGCAGCCCAATAGGGGGCGGGATAGCCAAAAACATTCAGTACTTC
CDR3aa: CASSPIGGGIAKNIQYF

d_gene: TRBD1
abundance: -
v_gene: TRBV5-1
j_gene: TRBJ2-5
CDR3nt: TGCGCCAGCAGCCGTATACCCGGGACAGGGGGTCAAGAGACCCAGTACTTC
CDR3aa: CASSRIPGTGGQETQYF

d_gene: -
abundance: once
v_gene: TRBV7-9
j_gene: TRBJ2-1
CDR3nt: TGTGCCAGCAGCTTCGGATCAGGGATTGGTGAGCAGTTCTTC
CDR3aa: CASSFGSGIGEQFF

d_gene: TRBD1
abundance: -
v_gene: TRBV4-1
j_gene: TRBJ1-4
CDR3nt: TGCGCCAGCAGCCTCCACCCGAGGGCAGGGGGTAATGAAAAACTGTTTTTT
CDR3aa: CASSLHPRAGGNEKLFF

d_gene: -
abundance: -
v_gene: TRBV20-1
j_gene: TRBJ2-5
CDR3nt: TGCAGTGCCAGGTTACGCGAGACCCAGTACTTC
CDR3aa: CSARLRETQYF

d_gene: -
abundance: -
v_gene: TRBV6-1
j_gene: TRBJ2-2
CDR3nt: TGTGCCAGCAGTGAAAATAGCGGGGAGCTGTTTTTT
CDR3aa: CASSENSGELFF

d_gene: -
abundance: -
v_gene: TRBV18
j_gene: TRBJ2-2
CDR3nt: TGTGCCAGCTCACCACCCAGCGCCCCGAGCACCGGGGAGCTGTTTTTT
CDR3aa: CASSPPSAPSTGELFF

d_gene: TRBD1
abundance: -
v_gene: TRBV29-1
j_gene: TRBJ1-1
CDR3nt: TGCAGCGCCTGGGACAGCAGGAACACTGAAGCTTTCTTT
CDR3aa: CSAWDSRNTEAFF

d_gene: TRBD1
abundance: -
v_gene: TRBV9
j_gene: TRBJ1-4
CDR3nt: TGTGCCAGCAGCGTACAGGGGGCTTCTAATGAAAAACTGTTTTTT
CDR3aa: CASSVQGASNEKLFF

d_gene: TRBD1
abundance: -
v_gene: TRBV6-6
j_gene: TRBJ2-1
CDR3nt: TGTGCCAGCAGTTACGGACAGGGCAACATGGGAAATGAGCAGTTCTTC
CDR3aa: CASSYGQGNMGNEQFF

d_gene: TRBD2
abundance: -
v_gene: TRBV19
j_gene: TRBJ2-3
CDR3nt: TGTGCCAGTAGTCCTCTAGCGGGAGAGGGCACAGATACGCAGTATTTT
CDR3aa: CASSPLAGEGTDTQYF

d_gene: -
abundance: few
v_gene: TRBV27
j_gene: TRBJ2-3
CDR3nt: TGTGCCAGCAGTTTAGGGGACGGCGCAGATACGCAGTATTTT
CDR3aa: CASSLGDGADTQYF

d_gene: TRBD2
abundance: -
v_gene: TRBV7-9
j_gene: TRBJ2-1
CDR3nt: TGTGCCAGCAGCCCGCCCGTAGCGGGGGACTACAATGAGCAGTTCTTC
CDR3aa: CASSPPVAGDYNEQFF

d_gene: TRBD1
abundance: few
v_gene: TRBV9
j_gene: TRBJ1-2
CDR3nt: TGTGCCAGCAGCCCTCAGGGGGACACCATTAGCCATGGCTACACCTTC
CDR3aa: CASSPQGDTISHGYTF

d_gene: -
abundance: few
v_gene: TRBV28
j_gene: TRBJ1-5
CDR3nt: TGTGCCAGCAGTCGGGGCGGGGAGAGGCAGCCCCAGCATTTT
CDR3aa: CASSRGGERQPQHF

d_gene: TRBD1
abundance: -
v_gene: TRBV28
j_gene: TRBJ2-5
CDR3nt: TGTGCCAGCAGCCCGCCGGGACAGGTTCCAGAGACCCAGTACTTC
CDR3aa: CASSPPGQVPETQYF

d_gene: -
abundance: -
v_gene: TRBV11-2
j_gene: TRBJ2-7
CDR3nt: TGTGCCAGCAGCCCGGCGAGAGACTACGAGCAGTACTTC
CDR3aa: CASSPARDYEQYF

d_gene: -
abundance: once
v_gene: TRBV6-2/TRBV6-3
j_gene: TRBJ2-7
CDR3nt: TGTGCCAGCAGTTACTCGAGGGTATACGAGCAGTACTTC
CDR3aa: CASSYSRVYEQYF

d_gene: TRBD2
abundance: -
v_gene: TRBV19
j_gene: TRBJ2-1
CDR3nt: TGTGCCAGTAGTATGCGGGGGGCAAGCAGTGAGCAGTTCTTC
CDR3aa: CASSMRGASSEQFF

d_gene: -
abundance: -
v_gene: TRBV4-2
j_gene: TRBJ1-5
CDR3nt: TGTGCCAGCAGCCAAGAGTGGCAGAGCAATCAGCCCCAGCATTTT
CDR3aa: CASSQEWQSNQPQHF

d_gene: TRBD1
abundance: once
v_gene: TRBV5-8
j_gene: TRBJ2-7
CDR3nt: TGTGCCAGCAGCTTGGCCGGGACAGGGCCCCTCTACGATCAGTACTTC
CDR3aa: CASSLAGTGPLYDQYF

d_gene: TRBD2
abundance: -
v_gene: TRBV10-3
j_gene: TRBJ2-1
CDR3nt: TGTGCCATCACCAGTGAGGGAGGGCCCCGGTACAATGAGCAGTTCTTC
CDR3aa: CAITSEGGPRYNEQFF

d_gene: TRBD2
abundance: -
v_gene: TRBV25-1
j_gene: TRBJ2-1
CDR3nt: TGTGCCAGCAGTGAACCGACTAGCGGGACTTACAATGAGCAGTTCTTC
CDR3aa: CASSEPTSGTYNEQFF

d_gene: -
abundance: few
v_gene: TRBV10-3
j_gene: TRBJ2-7
CDR3nt: TGTGCCATCAGTGAGTTAGGGACACAGAACTACGAGCAGTACTTC
CDR3aa: CAISELGTQNYEQYF

d_gene: -
abundance: -
v_gene: TRBV9
j_gene: TRBJ2-1
CDR3nt: TGTGCCAGCAGCGTAGGGGGGAACAATGAGCAGTTCTTC
CDR3aa: CASSVGGNNEQFF

d_gene: TRBD1
abundance: -
v_gene: TRBV11-1
j_gene: TRBJ1-2
CDR3nt: TGTGCCAGCAGCGCCGAGACAGGGGACTATGGCTACACCTTC
CDR3aa: CASSAETGDYGYTF

d_gene: TRBD1
abundance: -
v_gene: TRBV5-1
j_gene: TRBJ1-1
CDR3nt: TGCGCCAGCAGCGACAAATGGCCGGGACAGGGGGCAGGAACTGAAGCTTTCTTT
CDR3aa: CASSDKWPGQGAGTEAFF

d_gene: TRBD1
abundance: -
v_gene: TRBV9
j_gene: TRBJ2-1
CDR3nt: TGTGCCAGCAGCGTTAGACCGGGACAGAACAATGAGCAGTTCTTC
CDR3aa: CASSVRPGQNNEQFF

d_gene: -
abundance: once
v_gene: TRBV28
j_gene: TRBJ1-3
CDR3nt: TGTGCCAGCAGTTTCCTGGGGAACACCATATATTTT
CDR3aa: CASSFLGNTIYF

d_gene: TRBD1
abundance: -
v_gene: TRBV6-5
j_gene: TRBJ2-3
CDR3nt: TGTGCCAGCGGCGACAGGGGTGCAGATACGCAGTATTTT
CDR3aa: CASGDRGADTQYF

d_gene: -
abundance: -
v_gene: TRBV7-2
j_gene: TRBJ1-5
CDR3nt: TGTGCCAGCAGCTCCAGGAATCAGCCCCAGCATTTT
CDR3aa: CASSSRNQPQHF

d_gene: TRBD1
abundance: once
v_gene: TRBV10-3
j_gene: TRBJ1-1
CDR3nt: TGTGCCATCAGCGACTTAGGGACAGGGAACACTGAAGCTTTCTTT
CDR3aa: CAISDLGTGNTEAFF

d_gene: -
abundance: -
v_gene: TRBV28
j_gene: TRBJ2-5
CDR3nt: TGTGCCAGCAGTGCCAACAGGGCAGGAAAAGAGACCCAGTACTTC
CDR3aa: CASSANRAGKETQYF